This T cell receptor beta chain was recorded in a study of cytomegalovirus exposure and HLA in healthy donors. Overall study context: Early on, a data release was issued that held about 85 million unique TCRs from HLA-typed donors. Study results and limitations: A later analysis showed TCR association rates differing by HLA locus, peaking at DRB1 and lowest at HLA-C. Among TCR beta chains, those listed as cytomegalovirus-associated numbered approximately 150.

The PCR had 60 Vbeta and 13 Jbeta primers. Sequencing used immunoSEQ multiplex PCR; TCRdb keeps in-frame clones, though not all of them. The top ten hold around 25% of the sample, which has over 70,000 clones, approximately 80% seen once. The ends were cut back, 3 bases at V and 5 bases at J, with 14 bases in the middle. Germline V gives CDR1 SGDLS, CDR2 YYNGEE. The CDR3 runs to 14 residues. This clone was counted a single time. Its antigen is currently unknown. The receptor was derived from a woman in her fifties or sixties in good health and CMV-seropositive. Sequencing was done on a sample of PBMCs. The chain has TRBV9 and TRBJ2-5, with a tentative D call TRBD1 (5 bases). CDR3 residues: CASSGGWGRETQYF. Here the CDR3 DNA reads TGTGCCAGCAGCGGGGGCTGGGGTAGGGAGACCCAGTACTTC.